These T cell receptor beta chains were read from a single sample in a study of blood T cell repertoires in COVID-19. Sequenced by immunoSEQ multiplex PCR; TCRdb stores in-frame clones only, minus some. The sample includes under 450,000 clones, around 83% of them seen just once. The sample was PBMCs or T cells enriched from blood (not recorded which). Receptors originate from a woman between 50 and 59 years old who had recovered from COVID-19. CDR3s include the opening cysteine and the closing phenylalanine or tryptophan. The order of the fields is V gene, clone size, CDR3 length, J gene, D gene, CDR3 protein, CDR3 DNA. The D gene is left open where the match is weak. Only some rows state a clone size, as once, few, many or a class for expanded clones.

v_call: TRBV6-1
clone_size: NA
cdr3_length: 16
j_call: TRBJ1-2
d_call: TRBD1
cdr3_aa: CASSGRTGQGFYGYTF
cdr3_nt: TGTGCCAGCAGTGGCCGAACCGGACAGGGGTTCTATGGCTACACCTTC

v_call: TRBV7-2
clone_size: NA
cdr3_length: 15
j_call: TRBJ1-5
d_call: TRBD1
cdr3_aa: CASRPRTGHNQPQHF
cdr3_nt: TGTGCCAGCAGACCGAGGACAGGACACAATCAGCCCCAGCATTTT

v_call: TRBV14
clone_size: NA
cdr3_length: 16
j_call: TRBJ1-4
d_call: NA
cdr3_aa: CASSQEEGSLNEKLFF
cdr3_nt: TGTGCCAGCAGCCAAGAGGAGGGTAGCCTTAATGAAAAACTGTTTTTT

v_call: TRBV14
clone_size: NA
cdr3_length: 15
j_call: TRBJ2-5
d_call: NA
cdr3_aa: CASSPRGTPMGTQYF
cdr3_nt: TGTGCCAGCAGCCCCCGCGGGACTCCCATGGGGACCCAGTACTTC

v_call: TRBV7-3
clone_size: NA
cdr3_length: 13
j_call: TRBJ2-5
d_call: NA
cdr3_aa: CASSRGAVGTQYF
cdr3_nt: TGTGCCAGCAGCCGTGGGGCAGTCGGGACCCAGTACTTC

v_call: TRBV29-1
clone_size: NA
cdr3_length: 12
j_call: TRBJ1-1
d_call: NA
cdr3_aa: CSGGEVSTEAFF
cdr3_nt: TGCAGCGGGGGAGAGGTAAGCACTGAAGCTTTCTTT

v_call: TRBV12-3/TRBV12-4
clone_size: NA
cdr3_length: 13
j_call: TRBJ2-3
d_call: NA
cdr3_aa: CASSLGRTDTQYF
cdr3_nt: TGTGCCAGCAGTTTGGGGCGCACAGATACGCAGTATTTT

v_call: TRBV5-4
clone_size: NA
cdr3_length: 15
j_call: TRBJ1-5
d_call: TRBD1
cdr3_aa: CASSFGDRGNQPQHF
cdr3_nt: TGTGCCAGCAGCTTTGGAGACAGGGGTAATCAGCCCCAGCATTTT

v_call: TRBV7-2
clone_size: NA
cdr3_length: 16
j_call: TRBJ2-1
d_call: TRBD2
cdr3_aa: CASSLALQAAGNEQFF
cdr3_nt: TGTGCCAGCAGCTTAGCCCTACAGGCAGCGGGAAATGAGCAGTTCTTC

v_call: TRBV4-3
clone_size: NA
cdr3_length: 16
j_call: TRBJ1-6
d_call: NA
cdr3_aa: CASSQDGTAVFSPLHF
cdr3_nt: TGCGCCAGCAGCCAAGATGGGACTGCGGTGTTTTCACCCCTCCACTTT

v_call: TRBV7-9
clone_size: once
cdr3_length: 14
j_call: TRBJ1-5
d_call: NA
cdr3_aa: CASSLEQSNQPQHF
cdr3_nt: TGTGCCAGCAGCTTAGAACAGAGCAATCAGCCCCAGCATTTT

v_call: TRBV27
clone_size: NA
cdr3_length: 14
j_call: TRBJ2-1
d_call: TRBD2
cdr3_aa: CASGRLAGGGEQFF
cdr3_nt: TGTGCCAGCGGGCGGCTAGCGGGAGGGGGTGAGCAGTTCTTC

v_call: TRBV5-4
clone_size: NA
cdr3_length: 14
j_call: TRBJ1-1
d_call: NA
cdr3_aa: CASTLLGVGTEAFF
cdr3_nt: TGTGCCAGCACCCTCCTCGGGGTTGGAACTGAAGCTTTCTTT

v_call: TRBV27
clone_size: few
cdr3_length: 16
j_call: TRBJ2-1
d_call: TRBD2
cdr3_aa: CASCLLAGGRGSELFF
cdr3_nt: TGTGCCAGCTGTTTACTAGCGGGGGGACGGGGTAGTGAGCTGTTCTTC

v_call: TRBV5-6
clone_size: once
cdr3_length: 12
j_call: TRBJ1-2
d_call: NA
cdr3_aa: CASLGQAYGYTF
cdr3_nt: TGTGCCAGCTTGGGGCAGGCCTATGGCTACACCTTC

v_call: TRBV28
clone_size: NA
cdr3_length: 11
j_call: TRBJ2-7
d_call: NA
cdr3_aa: CASSVPNEQYF
cdr3_nt: TGTGCCAGCAGTGTCCCAAACGAGCAGTACTTC

v_call: TRBV6-5
clone_size: NA
cdr3_length: 16
j_call: TRBJ1-3
d_call: TRBD1
cdr3_aa: CASSYSGQGAGNTIYF
cdr3_nt: TGTGCCAGCAGTTACTCAGGACAGGGGGCTGGAAACACCATATATTTT

v_call: TRBV20-1
clone_size: NA
cdr3_length: 11
j_call: TRBJ1-1
d_call: TRBD1
cdr3_aa: CSAQGTVEAFF
cdr3_nt: TGCAGTGCTCAGGGGACAGTTGAAGCTTTCTTT

v_call: TRBV10-3
clone_size: NA
cdr3_length: 16
j_call: TRBJ1-1
d_call: NA
cdr3_aa: CAISDSGGYMNTEAFF
cdr3_nt: TGTGCCATCAGTGATTCCGGGGGGTACATGAACACTGAAGCTTTCTTT

v_call: TRBV3-1/TRBV3-2
clone_size: NA
cdr3_length: 14
j_call: TRBJ1-1
d_call: NA
cdr3_aa: CASSQDPPSEKAFF
cdr3_nt: TGTGCCAGCAGCCAAGATCCCCCTTCGGAGAAAGCTTTCTTT